This T cell receptor (beta chain) emerged from a study of blood T cell repertoires in COVID-19. Study summary: Sites in the United States, Italy and Spain provided acute and convalescent COVID-19 samples. PBMCs, B-cell-depleted T cells, or T cells provided the cDNA or gDNA that made up the material.

Sequenced by immunoSEQ multiplex PCR; TCRdb stores in-frame clones only, minus some. The sample records about 240,000 clones, about 90% being singletons. This clone was recorded once. V shed 0 bases and J 7 bases; nucleotides not matched to a gene: 17. This CDR3 comprises 19 residues. From germline, CDR1 is SGHDT and CDR2 YYEEEE. Material: peripheral blood. The rearrangement links TRBV5-6 to TRBJ2-1; 9 nucleotides agree with TRBD2. The clonotype comes from a man in his 60s who had recovered from COVID-19. The CDR3 coding sequence is TGTGCCAGCAGCTTGGGTCCGGCCGGCCAGCGGGGGGCTCTTAATGAGCAGTTCTTC. Encoded protein: CASSLGPAGQRGALNEQFF. Combining the CDR3 with reference TRBV5-6 and TRBJ2-1 gives the whole variable domain DAGVTQSPTHLIKTRGQQVTLRCSPKSGHDTVSWYQQALGQGPQFIFQYYEEEERQRGNFPDRFSGHQFPNYSSELNVNALLLGDSALYLCASSLGPAGQRGALNEQFFGPGTRLTVL.